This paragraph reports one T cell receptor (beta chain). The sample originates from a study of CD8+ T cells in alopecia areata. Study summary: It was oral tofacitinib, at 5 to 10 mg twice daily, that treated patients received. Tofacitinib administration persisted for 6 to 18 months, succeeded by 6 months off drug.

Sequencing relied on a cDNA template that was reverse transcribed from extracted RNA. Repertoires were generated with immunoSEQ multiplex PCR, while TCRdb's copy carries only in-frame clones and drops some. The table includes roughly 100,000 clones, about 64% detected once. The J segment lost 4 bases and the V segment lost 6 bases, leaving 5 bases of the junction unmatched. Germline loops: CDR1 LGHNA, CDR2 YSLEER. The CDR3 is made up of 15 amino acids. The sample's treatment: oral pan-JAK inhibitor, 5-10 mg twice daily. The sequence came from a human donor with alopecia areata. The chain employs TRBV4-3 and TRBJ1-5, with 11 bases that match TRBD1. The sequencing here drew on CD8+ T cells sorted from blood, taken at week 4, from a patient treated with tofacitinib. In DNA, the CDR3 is TGCGCCAGCAGTAAGGACAGGGGGCCTAATCAGCCCCAGCATTTT. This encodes CASSKDRGPNQPQHF.